This T cell receptor beta chain stems from a study of T-cell reconstitution after alpha-beta-depleted transplantation in children. The study, taken as a whole, reports: T-cell counts and diversity at one year post-transplant came mainly from newly produced T cells.

In regard to this clonotype: What it binds is not known.

Trimming took 0 bases from V and 5 from J, leaving 11 bases between them. The CDR3 extends over 15 amino acids. Germline V lookup: CDR1 SGHRS, CDR2 YFSETQ. Preparation of the TCRbeta library used unique molecular identifiers. Using its own MiXCR run on the PCR reads, TCRdb lists one record per CDR3 protein. The sample contains just over 950,000 distinct CDR3 sequences, about 29% of which appear only once. The chain links TRBV5-1 to TRBJ2-2; D is possibly TRBD1 or TRBD2 (6 bases each). The specimen comprised PBMCs, mostly from graft donor cells, sampled 360 days after TCRalphabeta/CD19-depleted stem cell transplant. This TCR was sampled from a boy less than two years old who had a stem cell transplant for SCID, so the T cells may come from the graft donor. CDR3 amino acids: CASSLEGGRTGELFF. The CDR3 DNA is TGCGCCAGCAGCTTGGAGGGGGGCCGTACCGGGGAGCTGTTTTTT.